These T cell receptor beta chains were read from a single sample in a study of shared clonotypes between healthy human individuals. Clones were sequenced by immunoSEQ multiplex PCR, and TCRdb holds only the in-frame ones, with some missing. The sample records roughly 700,000 clones, roughly 70% being singletons. What was sequenced was memory CD4+ T cells sorted from blood. The source of these receptors is a young woman in good health. Both conserved end residues are trimmed from each CDR3. D genes are given only for firm matches.

ASSLGESYNEQF	-	TRBJ2-1	12	TRBV5-1
ASTSSGRIYEQY	TRBD2	-	12	TRBV28
AWRAGMNTGELF	-	TRBJ2-2	12	TRBV30
ASSRGLLHGYT	-	TRBJ1-2	11	TRBV19
ASSLDSISYEQY	-	TRBJ2-7	12	TRBV5-1
ASSVEAGGPSYEQY	TRBD2	TRBJ2-7	14	TRBV9
ASSGSGKNTGELF	TRBD2	TRBJ2-2	13	TRBV19
ASSRDRGREVPPDTQY	TRBD1	TRBJ2-3	16	TRBV19
ASSTGTGYETQY	TRBD1	TRBJ2-5	12	TRBV6-5
ASSAGLARGNEQF	TRBD2	TRBJ2-1	13	TRBV5-5
ASSFRQETQY	-	TRBJ2-5	10	TRBV7-2
SVPASWGTDVGEQF	-	TRBJ2-1	14	TRBV29-1
AWSSVHNSPLH	-	TRBJ1-6	11	TRBV30
ASSPVAGVGKNIQY	TRBD2	TRBJ2-4	14	TRBV19
ASSLAGKTIYEQY	TRBD2	TRBJ2-7	13	TRBV5-1
ASSLAPATNEKLF	-	TRBJ1-4	13	TRBV7-9
ASSHNRDTEAF	-	TRBJ1-1	11	TRBV10-1
ATSGLKGMSTEAF	-	TRBJ1-1	13	TRBV15
ASSMLAGGRDTQY	TRBD2	TRBJ2-3	13	TRBV19
ASSRYGTGGSRAQY	TRBD1	TRBJ2-3	14	TRBV7-9
ASNRGMNTEAF	TRBD1	TRBJ1-1	11	TRBV2
ASSYAGTSSYEQY	TRBD2	TRBJ2-7	13	TRBV7-8
ASSINADRGRGQPQH	TRBD1	TRBJ1-5	15	TRBV19
ASRSIAGNTIY	-	TRBJ1-3	11	TRBV25-1
ASSQPLRDRGSNEQY	TRBD1	TRBJ2-7	15	TRBV23-1
ASRHTNRQPQH	-	TRBJ1-5	11	TRBV14
ASSLGGLAETQY	TRBD2	TRBJ2-5	12	TRBV5-4
ASSPPDGRTYEQY	-	TRBJ2-7	13	TRBV18
ASISGVAQF	-	TRBJ2-1	9	TRBV7-2
AWSSGTGVNTIY	TRBD1	TRBJ1-3	12	TRBV30
ATGTGHNQPQH	TRBD1	TRBJ1-5	11	TRBV28
ASSVQLAGGPNIQY	TRBD2	TRBJ2-4	14	TRBV5-1
SVRAGSETQY	-	TRBJ2-5	10	TRBV29-1
ASSPNRGTNEKLF	TRBD1	TRBJ1-4	13	TRBV7-6
ASSLRTGAFYEQY	TRBD1	TRBJ2-7	13	TRBV28
ASSLRIGLAGRVEQF	TRBD2	TRBJ2-1	15	TRBV11-2
ASSLEETGYNEQF	TRBD1	TRBJ2-1	13	TRBV5-1
ASSPGQGAIQPQH	TRBD1	TRBJ1-5	13	TRBV28
ASTEALADEKLF	-	TRBJ1-4	12	TRBV2
ASSGYTSYNEQF	-	TRBJ2-1	12	TRBV2
ASRERETQY	-	TRBJ2-5	9	TRBV25-1
ASSLGTGDYGYT	TRBD1	TRBJ1-2	12	TRBV19
ASSRTGGNSEKLF	TRBD1	TRBJ1-4	13	TRBV7-6
AISEWETQY	-	TRBJ2-5	9	TRBV10-3
ACGRGPKTEKLF	-	TRBJ1-4	12	TRBV19
ASSSPGQGITEAF	TRBD1	TRBJ1-1	13	TRBV6-1
ASKDRGDTGELF	TRBD1	TRBJ2-2	12	TRBV6-6